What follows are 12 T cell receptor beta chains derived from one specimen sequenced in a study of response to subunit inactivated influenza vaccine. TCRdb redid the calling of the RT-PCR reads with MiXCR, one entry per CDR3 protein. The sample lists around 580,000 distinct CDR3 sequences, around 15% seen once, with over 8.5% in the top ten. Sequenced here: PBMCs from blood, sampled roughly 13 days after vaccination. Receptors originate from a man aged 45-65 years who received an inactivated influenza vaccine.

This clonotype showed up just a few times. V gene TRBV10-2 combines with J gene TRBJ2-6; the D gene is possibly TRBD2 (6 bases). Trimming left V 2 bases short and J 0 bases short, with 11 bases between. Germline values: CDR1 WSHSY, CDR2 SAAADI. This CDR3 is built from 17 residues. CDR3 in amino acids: CASSEGGMFSGANVLTF. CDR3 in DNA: TGCGCCAGCAGTGAGGGGGGGATGTTCTCTGGGGCCAACGTCCTGACTTTC.

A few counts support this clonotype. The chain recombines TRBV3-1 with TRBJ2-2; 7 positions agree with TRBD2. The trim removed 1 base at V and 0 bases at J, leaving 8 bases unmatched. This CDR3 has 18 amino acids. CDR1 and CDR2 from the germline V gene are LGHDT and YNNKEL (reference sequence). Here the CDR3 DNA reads TGTGCCAGCAGCCAAGGTCTTAGCGGGCGTACGAACACCGGGGAGCTGTTTTTT. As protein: CASSQGLSGRTNTGELFF.

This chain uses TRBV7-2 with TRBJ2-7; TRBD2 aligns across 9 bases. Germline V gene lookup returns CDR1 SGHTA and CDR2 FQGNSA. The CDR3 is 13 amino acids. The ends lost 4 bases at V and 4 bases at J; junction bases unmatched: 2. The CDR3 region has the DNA TGTGCCAGCAGCTCCGCGGGAGGGTACGAGCAGTACTTC. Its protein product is CASSSAGGYEQYF.

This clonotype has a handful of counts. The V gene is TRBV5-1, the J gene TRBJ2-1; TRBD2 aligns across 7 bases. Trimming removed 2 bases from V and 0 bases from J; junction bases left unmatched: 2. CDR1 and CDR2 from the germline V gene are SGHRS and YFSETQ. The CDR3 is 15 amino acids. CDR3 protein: CASSFLADSYNEQFF. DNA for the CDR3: TGCGCCAGCAGCTTCCTAGCGGACTCCTACAATGAGCAGTTCTTC.

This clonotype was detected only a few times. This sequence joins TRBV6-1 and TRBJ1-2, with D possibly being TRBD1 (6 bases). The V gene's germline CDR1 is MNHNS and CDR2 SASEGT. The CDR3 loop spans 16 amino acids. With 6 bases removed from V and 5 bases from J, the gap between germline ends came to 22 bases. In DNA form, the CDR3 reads TGTGCCAGCAGGGGCATAGACAGGTCGTCTCGTTATGGCTACACCTTC. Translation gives CASRGIDRSSRYGYTF.

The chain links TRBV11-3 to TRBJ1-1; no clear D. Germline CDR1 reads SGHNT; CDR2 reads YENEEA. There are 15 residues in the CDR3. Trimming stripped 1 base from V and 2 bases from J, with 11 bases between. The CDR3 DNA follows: TGTGCCAGCAGCTTAGGTGGTGGAGTTAACACTGAAGCTTTCTTT. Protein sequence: CASSLGGGVNTEAFF.

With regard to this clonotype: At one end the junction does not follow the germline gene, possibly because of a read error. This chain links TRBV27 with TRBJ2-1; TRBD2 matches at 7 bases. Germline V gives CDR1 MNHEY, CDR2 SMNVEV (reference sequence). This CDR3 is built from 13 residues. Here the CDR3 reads CASSLGGTNGQFF. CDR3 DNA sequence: TGTGCCAGCAGTCTGGGGGGGACCAATGGGCAGTTCTTC.

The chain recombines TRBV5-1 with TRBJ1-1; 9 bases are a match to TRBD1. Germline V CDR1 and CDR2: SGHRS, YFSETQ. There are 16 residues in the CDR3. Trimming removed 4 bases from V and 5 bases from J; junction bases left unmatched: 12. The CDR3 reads CASSPGYRGPGTEAFF. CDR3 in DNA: TGCGCCAGCAGCCCAGGGTACAGGGGGCCGGGGACTGAAGCTTTCTTT.

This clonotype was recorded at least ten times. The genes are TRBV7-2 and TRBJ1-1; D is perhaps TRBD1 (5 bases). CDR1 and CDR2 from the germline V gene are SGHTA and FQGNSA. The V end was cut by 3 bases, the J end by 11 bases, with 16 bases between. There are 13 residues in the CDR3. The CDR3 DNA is TGTGCCAGCAGCTTTACGTGGGGCGAAGGGGCTTTCTTT. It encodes CASSFTWGEGAFF. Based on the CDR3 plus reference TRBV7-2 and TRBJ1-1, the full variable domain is GAGVSQSPSNKVTEKGKDVELRCDPISGHTALYWYRQSLGQGLEFLIYFQGNSAPDKSGLPSDRFSAERTGGSVSTLTIQRTQQEDSAVYLCASSFTWGEGAFFGQGTRLTVV.

The CDR3 reads CACGRITEAFF. CDR3 sequence (DNA): TGTGCCTGCGGACGGATCACTGAAGCTTTCTTT. The chain uses TRBV6-1 and TRBJ1-1; D unclear. Trimming stripped 11 bases from V and 4 bases from J, with 11 bases between. CDR1 is MNHNS and CDR2 is SASEGT in the germline V gene. The CDR3 spans 11 residues.

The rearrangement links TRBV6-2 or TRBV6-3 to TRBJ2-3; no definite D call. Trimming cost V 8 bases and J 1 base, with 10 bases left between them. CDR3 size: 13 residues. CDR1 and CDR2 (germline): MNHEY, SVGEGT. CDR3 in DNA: TGTGCCAGCGGTGGGTTTGGCACAGATACGCAGTATTTT. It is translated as CASGGFGTDTQYF.

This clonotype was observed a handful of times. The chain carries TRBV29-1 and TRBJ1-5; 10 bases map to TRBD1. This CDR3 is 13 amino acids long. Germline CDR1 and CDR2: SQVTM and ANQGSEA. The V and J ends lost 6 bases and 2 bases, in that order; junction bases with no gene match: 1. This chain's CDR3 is CSVGQGGNQPQHF. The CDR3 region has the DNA TGCAGCGTAGGACAGGGGGGCAATCAGCCCCAGCATTTT.